Below, one T cell receptor (beta chain) is given with its context. There are many counts of this clonotype. Its antigen has not been determined. No base-level quality is on record; no much larger clone is a single base apart. The library was generated by PCR. TCRdb records Illumina HiSeq 2500 as the sequencer. To normalize quantification of the TCRbeta repertoire, the TCR libraries were built with molecular barcoding that relied on unique molecular identifiers. TCRdb took the public reads, trimmed them with fastp at Q25, ran MiXCR for clone calling and kept in-frame beta chains. Each entry is one CDR3 protein sequence, shown with its most common DNA and genes. The sample yields hundreds of thousands of distinct CDR3 sequences; around 9.6% were counted once. Clones ranked in the top ten supply about 6% of the sample. This sample is drawn from a study of T-cell reconstitution after alpha-beta-depleted transplantation in children (dated by TCRdb to the mid-2010s). In the study overall: The study quantitatively tracked T-cell immune reconstitution after TCRalphabeta/CD19-depleted allogeneic hematopoietic cell transplantation in children using TCR repertoire profiling.

Reading the germline V gene gives CDR1 SGHTA and CDR2 FQGNSA. The junction carries 7 bases between V and J, which are trimmed by 1 base and 9 bases respectively. There are 12 amino acids in the CDR3, from cysteine to phenylalanine inclusive. Only CDR3 DNA is held: 36 bases, read in frame from base 1. The rearrangement joined TRBV7-2 to TRBJ2-1; the D segment cannot be called with confidence. The TCR was taken from a human donor who donated a stem cell graft to a child with acute lymphoblastic leukemia. Here the sequenced sample was PBMCs from the stem cell graft donor, taken from the stem cell graft. The DNA sequence follows: TGTGCCAGCAGCTTAGACGTCGGTGAGCAGTTCTTC. Its coded protein is CASSLDVGEQFF.